This TCR beta chain was profiled in a study of T cell repertoires in cytomegalovirus infection. This clonotype has just a few counts. The antigen is undetermined. From the reads, TCRdb called clonotypes with MiXCR, one entry per CDR3 protein. Among tens of thousands of distinct CDR3 sequences, about 24% were seen once, and the ten largest hold about 50%. CDR3 length: 14 amino acids. Trimming pared 8 bases from V and 5 bases from J, leaving 18 bases between. Germline CDR1 is ENHRY and CDR2 is SYGVKD. This TCR came from a human donor in good health (CMV status not recorded). Some clones in this sample may be carry-over from other donors' samples. The gene calls are TRBV10-3 and TRBJ2-5; TRBD1 or TRBD2 may be the D gene (6 bases each). The sample consisted of CD8+ T cells from cultured PBMCs, taken from culture after CMV antigen stimulation. The CDR3 here is CAIGPRGGGETQYF. CDR3 sequence (DNA): TGTGCCATCGGCCCTCGAGGAGGGGGTGAGACCCAGTACTTC.